The clone carrying this T cell receptor (beta chain) came up a few times. Its antigen is still unknown. With 5 bases clipped from V and 4 bases from J, the junction kept 7 bases outside the gene matches. The CDR3 totals 15 residues. Germline-derived CDR1 and CDR2 are SGHVS and FNYEAQ. The library protocol tagged each TCR cDNA with a unique molecular identifier. TCRdb called the 5' RACE reads again in MiXCR, with one record for every CDR3 protein. The sample has roughly 26,000 distinct CDR3 sequences; around 6.1% are singletons. The time point is: blood at routine non-recurrence follow-up after resection. Whole RNA from tumor, nontumor lung or frozen PBMC was sequenced unsorted. The source of the sample is a study of spatial heterogeneity in lung cancer. About the research overall: Samples came from 72 TRACERx patients with untreated early-stage lung cancer. Overall study findings and caveats: Tumor TCRs that were ubiquitous and expanded showed up in blood more at resection than follow-up.

The chain recombines TRBV7-6 with TRBJ1-4; 7 bases line up with TRBD1. The sample consisted of PBMCs, taken at follow-up. This TCR was sampled from a male donor with early-stage non-small cell lung cancer. The CDR3 region is CASSDNRGLNEKLFF. CDR3 nucleotides: TGTGCCAGCAGCGATAACAGGGGCCTTAATGAAAAACTGTTTTTT.